The T cell receptor (beta chain) under discussion was sequenced for a study of CD8+ T cells in alopecia areata. Study background: Treated individuals took tofacitinib by mouth, 5 to 10 mg twice daily. Tofacitinib ran for 6 to 18 months before 6 months off drug.

RNA was extracted and reverse transcribed into cDNA as the sequencing template. Profiling relied on immunoSEQ multiplex PCR, and the TCRdb table lists in-frame clones only, not all of them. The sample holds 150,000 to 200,000 clones, around 50% seen once. This CDR3 spans 11 amino acids. Trimming shortened V by 0 bases and J by 7 bases, and 4 bases separated the two germline ends. Germline V CDR1 and CDR2: SGDLS, YYNGEE. Sampling of alopecia areata patients yielded lesional scalp punch biopsies as well as peripheral blood. Cell sorting was applied to PBMCs, and CD4+ and CD8+ T cells were collected. This receptor was taken from a human donor with alopecia areata. Material: CD4+ T cells sorted from blood, obtained at week 0. The genes are TRBV9 and TRBJ1-2; D call uncertain. The CDR3 is CASSVGSGYTF. In DNA form, the CDR3 reads TGTGCCAGCAGCGTAGGGTCTGGCTACACCTTC.